Each of the 19 T cell receptor beta chains below was sequenced from the same sample in a study of T cell responses to AZD1222 COVID-19 vaccine. Generated by immunoSEQ multiplex PCR, the TCRdb table keeps only in-frame clones and is missing some. The table has around 130,000 clones, about 89% seen once. The material sequenced was peripheral blood, taken on day 0 of AZD1222 vaccination. The source is an adult in good health.

V gene TRBV16 combines with J gene TRBJ1-1; D remains ambiguous. Trimming removed 4 bases from V and 4 bases from J, with 13 bases in between. The CDR3 is 14 amino acids. Per the germline V gene, CDR1 is KGHSY and CDR2 is FQNENV. CDR3 DNA sequence: TGTGCCAGCAGCCTTATGGACGGCGGCACTGAAGCTTTCTTT. This codes for CASSLMDGGTEAFF.

The CDR3 sequence is CAWSTYYEQYF. The CDR3 nucleotides are TGTGCCTGGAGTACCTACTACGAGCAGTACTTC. V and J are TRBV30 and TRBJ2-7; D gene uncertain. This CDR3 is 11 amino acids long. Germline V gene sequence: CDR1 GTSNPN, CDR2 SVGIG (reference sequence). The V end was cut by 2 bases, the J end by 3 bases, with 5 bases between.

Only one count was recorded for this clone. This chain uses TRBV10-3 with TRBJ1-1; tentatively, D is TRBD1 (5 bases). Trimming removed 3 bases at V and 11 bases at J, with 19 bases between. This CDR3 region has 14 residues. Germline V gives CDR1 ENHRY, CDR2 SYGVKD. The CDR3: CAISDKLQDSRAFF. The CDR3 DNA reads TGTGCCATCAGTGACAAACTACAGGATTCCCGGGCTTTCTTT.

This chain joins TRBV7-9 and TRBJ2-7, with TRBD2 identical over 7 bases. This CDR3 is 12 amino acids long. Germline CDR1 reads SEHNR; CDR2 reads FQNEAQ (reference sequence). V dropped 4 bases and J dropped 6; count of bases not matched to a gene: 3. CDR3 DNA: TGTGCCAGCAGCTCGCGGGAGCTCGAGCAGTACTTC. As protein: CASSSRELEQYF.

The gene calls are TRBV19 and TRBJ1-1; D gene ambiguous. From germline, CDR1 is LNHDA and CDR2 SQIVND (reference sequence). Trimming pared 6 bases from V and 5 bases from J, leaving 7 bases between. There are 11 residues in the CDR3. CDR3 residues: CASREWTEAFF. For the CDR3, the DNA is TGTGCCAGTAGGGAGTGGACTGAAGCTTTCTTT.

CDR3 in DNA: TGTGCCAGCTCACCACCGGGGGCAGAGAACACTGAAGCTTTCTTT. Translation: CASSPPGAENTEAFF. The J gene is TRBJ1-1, the V gene TRBV18; D may be TRBD1 (6 bases). The CDR3 runs 15 residues. Between the trimmed V and J ends, which lost 0 bases and 1 base, there was a span of 9 bases. Germline V gene sequence: CDR1 KGHSH, CDR2 LQKENI.

About this clone: The same CDR3 is also encoded by other DNA sequences in this sample. The chain uses TRBV4-1 and TRBJ1-2; D remains ambiguous. Trimming stripped 0 bases from V and 4 bases from J, with 9 bases between. The CDR3 extends over 14 amino acids. Germline V gene data show CDR1 as MGHRA and CDR2 as YSYEKL. The CDR3 protein is CASSQEGQSYGYTF. DNA for the CDR3: TGCGCCAGCAGCCAAGAAGGGCAGTCCTATGGCTACACCTTC.

This sequence joins TRBV27 and TRBJ1-1, with D uncertain. This CDR3 spans 13 amino acids. In germline, CDR1 is MNHEY, CDR2 SMNVEV (reference sequence). V was clipped by 7 bases and J by 1 base, with 10 bases between them. CDR3 loop: CASIERGNTEAFF. The CDR3 DNA is TGTGCCAGCATTGAAAGAGGGAACACTGAAGCTTTCTTT.

This clone has just one count. The rearrangement uses TRBV11-1 and TRBJ1-1, with a weak D call TRBD1 (6 bases). Germline V gene sequence: CDR1 SGHAT, CDR2 FQDESV (reference sequence). This CDR3 has 13 amino acids. With 3 bases removed from V and 7 bases from J, the gap between germline ends came to 12 bases. CDR3 sequence: CASSLILTGEAFF. The DNA of the CDR3 is TGTGCCAGCAGCTTGATCCTGACAGGTGAAGCTTTCTTT.

This clone was seen only once. The chain employs TRBV5-1 and TRBJ2-1; 9 nucleotides agree with TRBD1. There are 16 residues in the CDR3. J lost 8 bases, V lost 5 bases, and 14 bases had no gene match. Germline CDR1 and CDR2: SGHRS and YFSETQ. The CDR3 region has the DNA TGCGCCAGCAGGCTAATGGCCGGGACAGGGACAGATGAGCAGTTCTTC. This translates into CASRLMAGTGTDEQFF.

This clone was observed once. V gene TRBV30 combines with J gene TRBJ1-5; D is unclear. With 1 base removed from V and 2 bases from J, the gap between germline ends came to 9 bases. This CDR3 has 14 amino acids. Germline V gene data show CDR1 as GTSNPN and CDR2 as SVGIG (reference sequence). This CDR3 reads CAWSGGQGNQPQHF. The CDR3 nucleotides read TGTGCCTGGAGTGGAGGTCAGGGCAATCAGCCCCAGCATTTT.

The rearrangement links TRBV27 to TRBJ2-3, with D perhaps assigned TRBD1 or TRBD2 (6 bases each). CDR1 is MNHEY and CDR2 is SMNVEV in the germline V gene (reference sequence). V gave up 2 bases and J gave up 2 bases, with 8 bases separating them. The CDR3 runs 14 residues. CDR3 bases: TGTGCCAGCAGTTTAAGGGGGGTCACAGATACGCAGTATTTT. It specifies CASSLRGVTDTQYF.

This clone was counted a single time. This rearrangement joins TRBV25-1 to TRBJ2-1; D not certain. Germline lookup yields CDR1 MGHDK and CDR2 SYGVNS. V lost 7 bases and J 4 bases, leaving 17 bases between the germline ends. The CDR3 is made up of 15 amino acids. The CDR3 nucleotides are TGTGCCAGCACCCTACCTGGGGTTTTATACAATGAGCAGTTCTTC. Protein product: CASTLPGVLYNEQFF. Based on the CDR3 plus reference TRBV25-1 and TRBJ2-1, the full variable domain is EADIYQTPRYLVIGTGKKITLECSQTMGHDKMYWYQQDPGMELHLIHYSYGVNSTEKGDLSSESTVSRIRTEHFPLTLESARPSHTSQYLCASTLPGVLYNEQFFGPGTRLTVL.

With regard to this clone: Other DNA sequences in this specimen translate into the identical CDR3. This chain links TRBV30 with TRBJ2-7; tentative D call: TRBD2 (5 bases). The V gene's germline CDR1 is GTSNPN and CDR2 SVGIG (reference sequence). This CDR3 spans 12 amino acids. Trimming removed 3 bases from V and 3 bases from J, with 9 bases in between. CDR3 DNA sequence: TGTGCCTGGAGCCGAACTAGCTACGAGCAGTACTTC. Translation gives CAWSRTSYEQYF.

The chain couples TRBV19 to TRBJ2-5; D might be TRBD1 or TRBD2, each matching 6 bases. V lost 5 bases and J 5 bases, leaving 12 bases between the germline ends. The CDR3 spans 13 residues. CDR1 and CDR2 from the germline V gene are LNHDA and SQIVND (reference sequence). The CDR3 sequence is CASSSTGGETQYF. The CDR3 nucleotides are TGTGCCAGTAGTTCGACAGGAGGGGAGACCCAGTACTTC.

The rearrangement links TRBV19 to TRBJ1-1; 7 bases align to TRBD1. The CDR3 runs to 14 residues. Germline loops: CDR1 LNHDA, CDR2 SQIVND (reference sequence). Trimming cost V 10 bases and J 0 bases; bases outside gene matches: 8. The chain's CDR3 is CAISDRAMNTEAFF. The CDR3 DNA is TGTGCCATCTCTGACAGGGCCATGAACACTGAAGCTTTCTTT.

The V call is TRBV2, the J call TRBJ2-3; 10 nucleotides align to TRBD1. V was clipped by 6 bases and J by 5 bases; unmatched bases: 8. Germline values: CDR1 SNHLY, CDR2 FYNNEI. The CDR3 covers 15 residues. The CDR3 spells CASRTRTGGGDTQYF. The DNA for the CDR3 is TGTGCCAGCAGAACCCGGACAGGGGGGGGAGATACGCAGTATTTT.

In the case of this clone: Germline is not matched at one junction end, which may reflect a read error. The chain recombines TRBV15 with TRBJ1-6, with unresolved D. Looked up from germline, CDR1 is LNHNV and CDR2 is YYDKDF (reference sequence). This CDR3 is built from 14 residues. The CDR3 DNA is TGTGCCACCAGCCGAGAGGTGGCAGTTTCACCCCTCCACTTT. Amino acids: CATSREVAVSPLHF.

The rearrangement links TRBV28 to TRBJ1-6; D perhaps matches TRBD1 (6 bases). This CDR3 is built from 14 residues. Germline CDR1 is MDHEN and CDR2 is SYDVKM. V was cut by 7 bases and J by 12 bases, with 19 bases left in between. The CDR3 sequence: CASTTTGIYEPLHF. The DNA of the CDR3 is TGTGCCAGCACTACTACAGGGATCTACGAACCCCTCCACTTT.